Described below is a single TCR beta chain sequence and its context. This sample was taken from a study of blood T cell repertoires in COVID-19. About the research overall: The samples span acute and convalescent COVID-19 from the United States, Italy and Spain.

The authors' processing: Reference gene primer amplification in the assay estimated nucleated cell counts. The data were produced by immunoSEQ multiplex PCR, yet TCRdb's version contains in-frame clones alone and is incomplete. That table supplies the V and J calls and clone size; D and trimming were determined from the DNA. The table lists hundreds of thousands of clones, around 90% of them singletons. The CDR3 is 14 amino acids. The germline V and J ends were trimmed by 8 bases and 4 bases, with 17 bases remaining between them. Germline loops: CDR1 SGHAT, CDR2 FQNNGV. The sample was peripheral blood. The chain links TRBV11-2 to TRBJ1-2; weak D call: TRBD1 (5 bases). The receptor's source is a woman aged 18-29 years who had recovered from COVID-19. This CDR3 reads CASGGGTFSYGYTF. CDR3 bases: TGTGCCAGCGGTGGGGGGACCTTCTCCTATGGCTACACCTTC.